The 14 T cell receptor beta chains given below trace back to one sample, sequenced in a study of response to subunit inactivated influenza vaccine. TCRdb processed the RT-PCR reads anew with MiXCR; each CDR3 protein has one entry. Found here are approximately 570,000 distinct CDR3 sequences, less than 10% of them singletons; the top ten hold over 10%. The sample in question was PBMCs from blood, obtained around 25 months after vaccination. All receptors derive from a man between 50 and 69 years old who received an inactivated influenza vaccine.

This clonotype was observed once. The chain uses TRBV28 and TRBJ2-7; TRBD1 matches at 7 bases. CDR1 MDHEN and CDR2 SYDVKM come from the germline V gene. The CDR3 is 14 residues long. After removal of 6 bases from V and 1 base from J, the junction contained 6 bases not matched to a gene. CDR3 DNA sequence: TGTGCCAGCAGACGATGGGGACAGTCCTACGAGCAGTACTTC. Protein: CASRRWGQSYEQYF.

V and J are TRBV25-1 and TRBJ2-1; TRBD2 matches 9 bases. The CDR3 loop spans 16 amino acids. After removal of 4 bases from V and 6 bases from J, the junction contained 10 bases not matched to a gene. Germline V gene data show CDR1 as MGHDK and CDR2 as SYGVNS. The chain's CDR3 is CASSGPRREGSNEQFF. CDR3 sequence (DNA): TGTGCCAGCAGTGGCCCAAGGCGGGAGGGCAGCAATGAGCAGTTCTTC.

This clonotype appeared many times. V usage is TRBV11-1 and J usage is TRBJ2-6; TRBD1 matches 12 bases. In germline, CDR1 is SGHAT, CDR2 FQDESV (reference sequence). Losses at the gene ends were 0 bases for V and 8 bases for J; bases not matched to a gene: 8. The CDR3 totals 18 residues. The CDR3 region has the DNA TGTGCCAGCAGCTTAGCCAGGGACAGGGGGCGCCCGCCCAACGTCCTGACTTTC. Its translation is CASSLARDRGRPPNVLTF.

Worth noting for this clonotype: A read error may account for a junction end that differs from germline. The chain carries TRBV4-2 and TRBJ2-7, with 7 nucleotides matching TRBD1. Germline V gene lookup returns CDR1 LGHNA and CDR2 YNFKEQ. The CDR3 has 16 residues. CDR3 sequence (DNA): TGTGCCAGCATCCAAGAGGGACAGCCCTACGCCTACGAGCAGTACTTC. Protein sequence: CASIQEGQPYAYEQYF.

This clonotype appeared a few times. This chain links TRBV5-1 with TRBJ1-2, with 7 bases lining up with TRBD1. CDR1 and CDR2 from the germline V gene are SGHRS and YFSETQ. The CDR3 has 14 residues. Losses at the gene ends were 7 bases for V and 7 bases for J; bases not matched to a gene: 13. The DNA of the CDR3 is TGCGCCAGCGCCAGCGGACAGGCGCCTCTTGGCTACACCTTC. This sequence encodes CASASGQAPLGYTF. The entire variable domain, with the rest obtained from reference TRBV5-1 and TRBJ1-2, is as follows: KAGVTQTPRYLIKTRGQQVTLSCSPISGHRSVSWYQQTPGQGLQFLFEYFSETQRNKGNFPGRFSGRQFSNSRSEMNVSTLELGDSALYLCASASGQAPLGYTFGSGTRLTVV.

This clonotype was found many times. The gene calls are TRBV11-2 and TRBJ2-2; no definite D call. The CDR3 runs to 14 residues. The ends were cut back, 5 bases at V and 0 bases at J, with 7 bases in the middle. Germline V CDR1 and CDR2: SGHAT, FQNNGV. The CDR3 DNA sequence: TGTGCCAGCAGCCTCCAAGCGAACACCGGGGAGCTGTTTTTT. This codes for CASSLQANTGELFF. Full variable domain (outside the CDR3, taken from reference TRBV11-2 and TRBJ2-2): EAGVAQSPRYKIIEKRQSVAFWCNPISGHATLYWYQQILGQGPKLLIQFQNNGVVDDSQLPKDRFSAERLKGVDSTLKIQPAKLEDSAVYLCASSLQANTGELFFGEGSRLTVL.

This sequence joins TRBV4-3 and TRBJ1-2; D is unresolved. The V and J ends lost 0 bases and 2 bases respectively, with 7 bases between them. The CDR3 covers 14 residues. The V gene's germline CDR1 is LGHNA and CDR2 YSLEER. The CDR3 bases are TGCGCCAGCAGCCAAGAGTCGACAAACTATGGCTACACCTTC. It yields the protein CASSQESTNYGYTF.

This clonotype appeared a few times. The chain employs TRBV11-2 and TRBJ2-3; D may be TRBD2 (6 bases). Per the germline V gene, CDR1 is SGHAT and CDR2 is FQNNGV. With 0 bases removed from V and 6 bases from J, the gap between germline ends came to 13 bases. The CDR3 has 15 residues. For the CDR3, the DNA is TGTGCCAGCAGCTTAGAGGCGGGAAGATTGGATACGCAGTATTTT. This encodes CASSLEAGRLDTQYF.

In this sample, this clonotype turned up a few times. The chain combines TRBV20-1 with TRBJ1-5, with 8 bases identical to TRBD1. Germline V CDR1 and CDR2: DFQATT, SNEGSKA (reference sequence). The trim removed 3 bases at V and 4 bases at J, leaving 8 bases unmatched. CDR3 length equals 15 residues. CDR3 bases: TGCAGTGCTAGCTTTGGACAGGGCGTTAATCAGCCCCAGCATTTT. Translated: CSASFGQGVNQPQHF.

This clonotype was counted ten times or more. The gene calls are TRBV7-2 and TRBJ2-1, with 7 bases identical to TRBD1. Per the germline V gene, CDR1 is SGHTA and CDR2 is FQGNSA. The CDR3 sequence is 13 residues long. V dropped 7 bases and J dropped 4; count of bases not matched to a gene: 4. The CDR3 nucleotides read TGTGCCAGCATGGACAGGACGTACAATGAGCAGTTCTTC. It specifies CASMDRTYNEQFF.

The table lists this clonotype with a few counts. The V call is TRBV3-1, the J call TRBJ1-1; D may be TRBD1 (6 bases). The length of the CDR3 is 14 residues. Looked up from germline, CDR1 is LGHDT and CDR2 is YNNKEL (reference sequence). With 4 bases removed from V and 4 bases from J, the gap between germline ends came to 13 bases. Written as DNA, the CDR3 is TGTGCCAGCAGCCCCCTAGGGGGAGGCACTGAAGCTTTCTTT. This gives the protein CASSPLGGGTEAFF.

In its sample, this clonotype was seen a few times. This rearrangement joins TRBV12-3 or TRBV12-4 to TRBJ2-7; D is perhaps TRBD2 (6 bases). The CDR3 is 13 residues long. The V end lost 6 bases, the J end lost 6 bases, and 15 bases lay between the germline ends. The CDR3 nucleotides are TGTGCCAGCAGAAAGGTAGGGGAGGCCGAGCAGTACTTC. Its translation is CASRKVGEAEQYF.

This chain connects TRBV6-5 to TRBJ2-5; 7 bases align to TRBD2. The CDR3 runs to 14 residues. V shed 2 bases, J shed 5 bases, and the junction held 5 bases outside the gene matches. Germline loops: CDR1 MNHEY, CDR2 SVGAGI. Here the CDR3 reads CASSYPGLDETQYF. The CDR3 DNA sequence: TGTGCCAGCAGTTACCCCGGACTAGATGAGACCCAGTACTTC.

This clonotype has a count of ten or more. The chain is built from TRBV7-2 and TRBJ2-1, with D unclear. This CDR3 contains 15 residues. Germline V CDR1 and CDR2: SGHTA, FQGNSA. Trimming took off 1 base at V and 6 bases at J, with 13 bases between the two ends. The CDR3 DNA reads TGTGCCAGCAGCTTAGACCTCCGGCCTTCCAATGAGCAGTTCTTC. As protein: CASSLDLRPSNEQFF.